The present T cell receptor beta chain was sequenced within a study of metastatic and nonmetastatic thyroid tumors (dated by TCRdb to the early 2020s). At the level of the whole study: Repertoires from peripheral blood and from tumor or nodule tissue samples of malignant and benign thyroid patients were compared.

Preparation of the library involved PCR. Sequencing used an Illumina HiSeq 4000. High-throughput sequencing was used to profile the TCR beta-chain CDR3 region of every patient. On the authors' methods: The researchers built a classifier to tell apart papillary thyroid cancer patients with distant metastasis, based on CDR3 differences among clinicopathological groups. To measure repertoire diversity the researchers used the Shannon index, while the Morisita-Horn index served to gauge how similar the tumor and blood repertoires were. TCRdb redid the processing of the public reads, applying fastp at Q25 and MiXCR, and retained in-frame beta chains. What appears here as the V and J calls and clone size reflects TCRdb's work, not the paper's. This sample gives approximately 30,000 clones in total; about 3.9% of them show up just once. About 3.3% of the sample is held by the ten biggest clonotypes. Before undergoing thyroid surgery, none of the patients had been given any kind of treatment. Patient clinical samples collected from about 2011 to 2018 were retrospectively analysed using T-cell receptor beta sequencing.

This clone was observed many times. The antigen it recognizes is unknown. No base qualities exist here, and no much larger clone lies one base off it. Paper-wide results and their limitations: In both blood and tumor samples, TCR beta diversity was reported to be significantly higher in malignant tumors than in benign nodules.

Between the V and J ends, shortened by 4 bases and 3 bases respectively, the junction contains 7 bases. Taken from the germline V gene, the CDR1 and CDR2 loops are SGHDN and FVKESK. Taken from cysteine to phenylalanine, the CDR3 has 13 residues. This entry keeps only the CDR3 DNA: 39 bases, framed from base 1. Source material: blood. In this chain, TRBV14 is recombined with TRBJ1-3; a confident D gene designation cannot be given. The sequence came from a male donor with papillary thyroid cancer or a benign thyroid nodule (not recorded which). Some clones in this sample may be carry-over from other donors' samples. The nucleotide sequence is TGTGCCAGCAGCCGGAACCTTGGAAACACCATATATTTT. This is translated as CASSRNLGNTIYF.